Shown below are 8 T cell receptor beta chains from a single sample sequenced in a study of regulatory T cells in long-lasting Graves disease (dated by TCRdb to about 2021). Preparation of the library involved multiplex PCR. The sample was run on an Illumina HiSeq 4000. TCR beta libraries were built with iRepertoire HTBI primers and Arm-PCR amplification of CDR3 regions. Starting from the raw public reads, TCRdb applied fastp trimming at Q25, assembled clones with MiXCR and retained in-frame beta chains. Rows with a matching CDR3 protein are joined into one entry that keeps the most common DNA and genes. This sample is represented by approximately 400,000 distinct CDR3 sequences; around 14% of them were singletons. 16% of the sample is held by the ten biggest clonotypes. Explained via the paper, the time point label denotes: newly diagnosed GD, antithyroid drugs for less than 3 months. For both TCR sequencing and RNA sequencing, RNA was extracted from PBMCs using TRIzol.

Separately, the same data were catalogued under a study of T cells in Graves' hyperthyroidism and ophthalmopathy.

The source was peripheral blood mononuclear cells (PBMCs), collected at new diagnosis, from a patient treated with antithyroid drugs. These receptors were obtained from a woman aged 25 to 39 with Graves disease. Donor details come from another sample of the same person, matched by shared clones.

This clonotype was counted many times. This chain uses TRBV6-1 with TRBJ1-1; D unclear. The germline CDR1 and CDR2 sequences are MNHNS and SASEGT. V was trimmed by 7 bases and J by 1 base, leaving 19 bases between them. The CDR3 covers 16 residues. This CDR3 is CASTSTSRTWNTEAFF. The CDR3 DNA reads TGTGCCAGCACCTCAACATCGCGGACTTGGAACACTGAAGCTTTCTTT.

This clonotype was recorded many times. Written as DNA, the CDR3 is TGTGCCAGCAGCCCTAGAGGCGGGACTAGCGGGAGCTTACGGGTTCTTAGGCAAGAGACCCAGTACTTC. The encoded protein is CASSPRGGTSGSLRVLRQETQYF. This sequence joins TRBV7-2 and TRBJ2-5; 14 positions agree with TRBD2. The trim removed 5 bases at V and 2 bases at J, leaving 25 bases unmatched. CDR1 is SGHTA, CDR2 FQGNSA, per germline. The CDR3 is 23 amino acids.

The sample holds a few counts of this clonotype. In DNA, the CDR3 is TGCGCCAGCAGCTTAAGACAGGGGGCAATCTACGAGCAGTACTTC. Translating it yields CASSLRQGAIYEQYF. V and J are TRBV5-1 and TRBJ2-7; 10 nucleotides line up with TRBD1. Germline-derived CDR1 and CDR2 are SGHRS and YFSETQ. This CDR3 contains 15 residues. The trim removed 2 bases at V and 3 bases at J, leaving 5 bases unmatched.

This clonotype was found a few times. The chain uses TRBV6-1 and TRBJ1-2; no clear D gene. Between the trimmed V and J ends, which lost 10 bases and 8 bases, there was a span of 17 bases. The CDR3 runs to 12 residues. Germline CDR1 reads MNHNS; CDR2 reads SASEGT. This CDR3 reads CATGEGLVGYTF. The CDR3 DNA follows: TGTGCCACCGGGGAGGGTCTGGTAGGCTACACCTTC.

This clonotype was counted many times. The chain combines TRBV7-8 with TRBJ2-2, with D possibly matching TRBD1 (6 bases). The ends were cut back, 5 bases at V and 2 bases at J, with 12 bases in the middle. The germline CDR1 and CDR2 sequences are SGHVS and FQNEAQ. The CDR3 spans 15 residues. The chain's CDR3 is CASSPRGFNTGELFF. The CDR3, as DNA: TGTGCCAGCAGCCCCAGGGGTTTCAACACCGGGGAGCTGTTTTTT.

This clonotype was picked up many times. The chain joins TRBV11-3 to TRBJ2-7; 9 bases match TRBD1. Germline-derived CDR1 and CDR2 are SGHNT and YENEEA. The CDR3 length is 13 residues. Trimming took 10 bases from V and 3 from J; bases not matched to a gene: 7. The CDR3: CATRPGQGYEQYF. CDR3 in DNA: TGTGCCACCCGACCGGGACAGGGCTACGAGCAGTACTTC. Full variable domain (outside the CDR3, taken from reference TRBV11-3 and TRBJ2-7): EAGVVQSPRYKIIEKKQPVAFWCNPISGHNTLYWYLQNLGQGPELLIRYENEEAVDDSQLPKDRFSAERLKGVDSTLKIQPAELGDSAVYLCATRPGQGYEQYFGPGTRLTVT.

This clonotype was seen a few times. The CDR3 protein is CSALSEGDTEAFF. DNA for the CDR3: TGCAGTGCCCTCTCTGAAGGGGACACTGAAGCTTTCTTT. The genes are TRBV20-1 and TRBJ1-1; D perhaps matches TRBD1 (5 bases). Trimming took 6 bases from V and 3 from J, leaving 14 bases between them. CDR1 is DFQATT and CDR2 is SNEGSKA in the germline V gene (reference sequence). This CDR3 is built from 13 residues.

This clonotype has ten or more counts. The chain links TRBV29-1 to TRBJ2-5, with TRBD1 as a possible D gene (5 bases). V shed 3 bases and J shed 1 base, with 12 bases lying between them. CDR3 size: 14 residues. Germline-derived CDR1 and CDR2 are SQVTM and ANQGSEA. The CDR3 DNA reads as TGCAGCGTTGACCCCAGGGAAATCCAAGAGACCCAGTACTTC. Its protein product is CSVDPREIQETQYF.